Listed below are T cell receptor beta chains from one sample, sequenced in a study of human T cells and chemical hapten exposure. TCRdb re-derived calls from the 5' RACE reads in MiXCR, one entry per CDR3 protein. Among under 150,000 distinct CDR3 sequences listed, 15% to 20% were seen once. The receptor set was obtained from a human donor in good health. Both conserved end residues are part of each CDR3. The order of the fields is V gene, D gene, clone size, J gene, CDR3 DNA, CDR3 protein. D genes are given only for firm matches. Expanded clones are given a class, and other clones once, few, many or no size at all.

V: TRBV25-1; D: TRBD2; size: -; J: TRBJ2-2; DNA: TGTGCCAGCAGTGAGGGAGGGAGAGGGGAGCTGTTTTTT; CDR3: CASSEGGRGELFF
V: TRBV28; D: -; size: few; J: TRBJ2-5; DNA: TGTGCCAGCATGACAGTTACAGAGACCCAGTACTTC; CDR3: CASMTVTETQYF
V: TRBV7-3; D: -; size: few; J: TRBJ1-6; DNA: TGTGCCAGCAGCTCCCAGGGGAGAGTTTCACCCCTCCACTTT; CDR3: CASSSQGRVSPLHF
V: TRBV5-6; D: -; size: -; J: TRBJ2-7; DNA: TGTGCCAGCAGCTTGACACATCTACTATCCTACGAGCAGTACTTC; CDR3: CASSLTHLLSYEQYF
V: TRBV20-1; D: -; size: -; J: TRBJ2-1; DNA: TGCAGTGCTAGAGGGGGGGTAAGAGGGTACAATGAGCAGTTCTTC; CDR3: CSARGGVRGYNEQFF
V: TRBV5-5; D: TRBD1; size: many; J: TRBJ2-7; DNA: TGTGCCAGCAGCTTGGTAGGACAGGGTCGGAACGAGCAGTACTTC; CDR3: CASSLVGQGRNEQYF
V: TRBV5-1; D: TRBD1; size: -; J: TRBJ2-7; DNA: TGCGCCAGCAGCCTGACAGGGGCACACGAGCAGTACTTC; CDR3: CASSLTGAHEQYF
V: TRBV12-3/TRBV12-4; D: -; size: few; J: TRBJ1-5; DNA: TGTGCCAGTAGACTGGGCAGTCGCAATCAGCCCCAGCATTTT; CDR3: CASRLGSRNQPQHF
V: TRBV7-9; D: TRBD2; size: few; J: TRBJ2-1; DNA: TGTGCCAGCAGCTTATCCCTGTGGCTAGCGGGAGACCGCTCCTACAATGAGCAGTTCTTC; CDR3: CASSLSLWLAGDRSYNEQFF
V: TRBV12-3/TRBV12-4; D: TRBD1; size: few; J: TRBJ2-5; DNA: TGTGCCAGCAGTTTAGGGACAGGGATCGGAGAGACCCAGTACTTC; CDR3: CASSLGTGIGETQYF
V: TRBV19; D: -; size: few; J: TRBJ2-6; DNA: TGTGCCAGTACCCTATTAAGTTCCTCTGGGGCCAACGTCCTGACTTTC; CDR3: CASTLLSSSGANVLTF
V: TRBV12-3/TRBV12-4; D: -; size: few; J: TRBJ1-6; DNA: TGTGCCAGCAGTACGGCAGGGGTCGACAATTCACCCCTCCACTTT; CDR3: CASSTAGVDNSPLHF
V: TRBV6-5; D: TRBD2; size: -; J: TRBJ2-7; DNA: TGTGCCAGCAGTTACTCGGCGGGAGAAACCTACGAGCAGTACTTC; CDR3: CASSYSAGETYEQYF
V: TRBV10-3; D: -; size: -; J: TRBJ2-7; DNA: TGTGCCATCAGTGAGATGAGACAGTCCTACGAGCAGTACTTC; CDR3: CAISEMRQSYEQYF
V: TRBV5-6; D: -; size: few; J: TRBJ2-7; DNA: TGTGCCAGCAGCTTCAAAGGGGGTGCCTACGAGCAGTACTTC; CDR3: CASSFKGGAYEQYF
V: TRBV12-3/TRBV12-4; D: -; size: -; J: TRBJ1-5; DNA: TGTGCCAGCAGTCTACGCATGTCGCCGAGCGGAAGCAATCAGCCCCAGCATTTT; CDR3: CASSLRMSPSGSNQPQHF
V: TRBV12-3/TRBV12-4; D: TRBD2; size: few; J: TRBJ2-7; DNA: TGTGCCAGCAGTCTCCGACTAGCGGGAGATCTACGCGAGCAGTACTTC; CDR3: CASSLRLAGDLREQYF
V: TRBV19; D: TRBD2; size: -; J: TRBJ2-1; DNA: TGTGCCAGTACTTTGACTAGCGGGGGCTACAATGAGCAGTTCTTC; CDR3: CASTLTSGGYNEQFF
V: TRBV15; D: TRBD2; size: few; J: TRBJ2-1; DNA: TGTGCCACCAGCAGAGATTGGGCGGGAGGGCAAGATGAGCAGTTCTTC; CDR3: CATSRDWAGGQDEQFF
V: TRBV29-1; D: -; size: -; J: TRBJ1-2; DNA: TGCAGCGTTGGCTCGGGTCAGAGCTATGGCTACACCTTC; CDR3: CSVGSGQSYGYTF
V: TRBV14; D: -; size: -; J: TRBJ2-7; DNA: TGTGCCAGCAGCCAAGCATTGCGGAGCGAGCAGTACTTC; CDR3: CASSQALRSEQYF
V: TRBV5-1; D: -; size: few; J: TRBJ2-3; DNA: TGCGCCAGCAGCTTGGCGAGTGTTCGCACAGATACGCAGTATTTT; CDR3: CASSLASVRTDTQYF
V: TRBV18; D: -; size: -; J: TRBJ2-2; DNA: TGTGCCAGCTCACCCCGGCGAGGGATTGACACCGGGGAGCTGTTTTTT; CDR3: CASSPRRGIDTGELFF
V: TRBV28; D: -; size: few; J: TRBJ1-1; DNA: TGTGCCAGCAGGTATTTACAGGGCGTAGCTTTCTTT; CDR3: CASRYLQGVAFF
V: TRBV5-4; D: TRBD2; size: many; J: TRBJ2-3; DNA: TGTGCCAGCAGCTTGGAGCTAGCGGCAGATACGCAGTATTTT; CDR3: CASSLELAADTQYF
V: TRBV11-2; D: TRBD1; size: few; J: TRBJ1-1; DNA: TGTGCCAGCAGCCCGAACAGGGGCCTCTACACTGAAGCTTTCTTT; CDR3: CASSPNRGLYTEAFF
V: TRBV20-1; D: -; size: -; J: TRBJ2-7; DNA: TGCAGTGCCCAAGGGTGGGTTCAGACCTACGAGCAGTACTTC; CDR3: CSAQGWVQTYEQYF
V: TRBV6-5; D: TRBD2; size: few; J: TRBJ2-3; DNA: TGTGCCAGCATGAACGCGGGACTACACACAGATACGCAGTATTTT; CDR3: CASMNAGLHTDTQYF
V: TRBV19; D: TRBD2; size: -; J: TRBJ2-2; DNA: TGTGCCAGTAGTTCAGACAGGGGTGGACTAGCGGGAGAAGGCGGCACCGGGGAGCTGTTTTTT; CDR3: CASSSDRGGLAGEGGTGELFF
V: TRBV20-1; D: -; size: -; J: TRBJ1-2; DNA: TGCAGTGTTAAAGTACCAGGATTCTATGGCTACACCTTC; CDR3: CSVKVPGFYGYTF
V: TRBV2; D: -; size: -; J: TRBJ2-3; DNA: TGTGCCAGCATGGGGCCTGGGGTACAAACAGATACGCAGTATTTT; CDR3: CASMGPGVQTDTQYF
V: TRBV6-5; D: -; size: few; J: TRBJ2-1; DNA: TGTGCCAGCAGTTACGGGCGTGAGCAGTTCTTC; CDR3: CASSYGREQFF
V: TRBV3-1; D: -; size: many; J: TRBJ2-1; DNA: TGTGCCAGCAGCCTCCTGGATAATGAGCAGTTCTTC; CDR3: CASSLLDNEQFF
V: TRBV28; D: TRBD1; size: -; J: TRBJ1-1; DNA: TGTGCCAGCATTCCGCTCGACAGGGAAGGGACTGAAGCTTTCTTT; CDR3: CASIPLDREGTEAFF
V: TRBV19; D: TRBD1; size: -; J: TRBJ2-1; DNA: TGTGCCAGTAGCCTCCGGGACAGGGTCTACAATGAGCAGTTCTTC; CDR3: CASSLRDRVYNEQFF
V: TRBV4-1; D: -; size: -; J: TRBJ1-6; DNA: TGCGCCAGCAGCCCGAGACAGGCGAGCTCCTATAATTCACCCCTCCACTTT; CDR3: CASSPRQASSYNSPLHF
V: TRBV12-3/TRBV12-4; D: -; size: -; J: TRBJ1-5; DNA: TGTGCCAGCAGCCTAACAGGGCGGAGCAATCAGCCCCAGCATTTT; CDR3: CASSLTGRSNQPQHF
V: TRBV3-1; D: -; size: -; J: TRBJ2-7; DNA: TGTGCCAGCAGCCCGCCGGGTGGCTCCTACGAGCAGTACTTC; CDR3: CASSPPGGSYEQYF
V: TRBV14; D: TRBD2; size: few; J: TRBJ2-7; DNA: TGTGCCAGCAGCTCCGGGAGACTAGCGGGAGGGCCTCCCTACGAGCAGTACTTC; CDR3: CASSSGRLAGGPPYEQYF
V: TRBV5-1; D: -; size: -; J: TRBJ2-6; DNA: TGCGCCAGCAGCTTGGAAGCAGGGTTCGGGGCCAACGTCCTGACTTTC; CDR3: CASSLEAGFGANVLTF
V: TRBV30; D: TRBD2; size: -; J: TRBJ2-2; DNA: TGTGCCTGGGGACGACTAGCCGGCACCGGGGAGCTGTTTTTT; CDR3: CAWGRLAGTGELFF
V: TRBV30; D: -; size: few; J: TRBJ2-1; DNA: TGTGCCTGGAGTTCGCAGTCCTACAATGAGCAGTTCTTC; CDR3: CAWSSQSYNEQFF
V: TRBV5-6; D: -; size: -; J: TRBJ1-5; DNA: TGTGCCAGCAGTACCTCTATGACAGGAGATAGCAATCAGCCCCAGCATTTT; CDR3: CASSTSMTGDSNQPQHF
V: TRBV2; D: TRBD2; size: few; J: TRBJ2-1; DNA: TGTGCCAGCAGCGAAGGACTAGCGGGAGGGGTCGAGCAGTTCTTC; CDR3: CASSEGLAGGVEQFF
V: TRBV4-1; D: TRBD1; size: few; J: TRBJ2-7; DNA: TGCGCCAGCAGCCTAACCGGACAGGGGGTTTACGAGCAGTACTTC; CDR3: CASSLTGQGVYEQYF
V: TRBV4-1; D: -; size: few; J: TRBJ2-7; DNA: TGCGCCAGCAGCCAATGGGCACAGGGTAACTCCTACGAGCAGTACTTC; CDR3: CASSQWAQGNSYEQYF
V: TRBV5-1; D: -; size: few; J: TRBJ2-3; DNA: TGCGCCAGCAGCTTGGGTTCGTCGGGCGGATCTAGCACAGATACGCAGTATTTT; CDR3: CASSLGSSGGSSTDTQYF
V: TRBV28; D: -; size: few; J: TRBJ1-5; DNA: TGTGCCAGCAGCCCAGCGCTGAGCAATCAGCCCCAGCATTTT; CDR3: CASSPALSNQPQHF
V: TRBV4-1; D: TRBD2; size: -; J: TRBJ2-5; DNA: TGCGCCAGCAGCCATCCTATTACCAAAGCGGGATACCAAGAGACCCAGTACTTC; CDR3: CASSHPITKAGYQETQYF
V: TRBV29-1; D: TRBD2; size: few; J: TRBJ2-2; DNA: TGCAGCGTGGTGGGACTAGCGGTTAACGGGGAGCTGTTTTTT; CDR3: CSVVGLAVNGELFF
V: TRBV29-1; D: -; size: -; J: TRBJ2-7; DNA: TGCAGCGTTGAAGTGTGGAGCAGAGACTACGAGCAGTACTTC; CDR3: CSVEVWSRDYEQYF
V: TRBV20-1; D: -; size: -; J: TRBJ2-3; DNA: TGCAGTGCTAGGAGTCCTAGGCGTGGCACAGATACGCAGTATTTT; CDR3: CSARSPRRGTDTQYF